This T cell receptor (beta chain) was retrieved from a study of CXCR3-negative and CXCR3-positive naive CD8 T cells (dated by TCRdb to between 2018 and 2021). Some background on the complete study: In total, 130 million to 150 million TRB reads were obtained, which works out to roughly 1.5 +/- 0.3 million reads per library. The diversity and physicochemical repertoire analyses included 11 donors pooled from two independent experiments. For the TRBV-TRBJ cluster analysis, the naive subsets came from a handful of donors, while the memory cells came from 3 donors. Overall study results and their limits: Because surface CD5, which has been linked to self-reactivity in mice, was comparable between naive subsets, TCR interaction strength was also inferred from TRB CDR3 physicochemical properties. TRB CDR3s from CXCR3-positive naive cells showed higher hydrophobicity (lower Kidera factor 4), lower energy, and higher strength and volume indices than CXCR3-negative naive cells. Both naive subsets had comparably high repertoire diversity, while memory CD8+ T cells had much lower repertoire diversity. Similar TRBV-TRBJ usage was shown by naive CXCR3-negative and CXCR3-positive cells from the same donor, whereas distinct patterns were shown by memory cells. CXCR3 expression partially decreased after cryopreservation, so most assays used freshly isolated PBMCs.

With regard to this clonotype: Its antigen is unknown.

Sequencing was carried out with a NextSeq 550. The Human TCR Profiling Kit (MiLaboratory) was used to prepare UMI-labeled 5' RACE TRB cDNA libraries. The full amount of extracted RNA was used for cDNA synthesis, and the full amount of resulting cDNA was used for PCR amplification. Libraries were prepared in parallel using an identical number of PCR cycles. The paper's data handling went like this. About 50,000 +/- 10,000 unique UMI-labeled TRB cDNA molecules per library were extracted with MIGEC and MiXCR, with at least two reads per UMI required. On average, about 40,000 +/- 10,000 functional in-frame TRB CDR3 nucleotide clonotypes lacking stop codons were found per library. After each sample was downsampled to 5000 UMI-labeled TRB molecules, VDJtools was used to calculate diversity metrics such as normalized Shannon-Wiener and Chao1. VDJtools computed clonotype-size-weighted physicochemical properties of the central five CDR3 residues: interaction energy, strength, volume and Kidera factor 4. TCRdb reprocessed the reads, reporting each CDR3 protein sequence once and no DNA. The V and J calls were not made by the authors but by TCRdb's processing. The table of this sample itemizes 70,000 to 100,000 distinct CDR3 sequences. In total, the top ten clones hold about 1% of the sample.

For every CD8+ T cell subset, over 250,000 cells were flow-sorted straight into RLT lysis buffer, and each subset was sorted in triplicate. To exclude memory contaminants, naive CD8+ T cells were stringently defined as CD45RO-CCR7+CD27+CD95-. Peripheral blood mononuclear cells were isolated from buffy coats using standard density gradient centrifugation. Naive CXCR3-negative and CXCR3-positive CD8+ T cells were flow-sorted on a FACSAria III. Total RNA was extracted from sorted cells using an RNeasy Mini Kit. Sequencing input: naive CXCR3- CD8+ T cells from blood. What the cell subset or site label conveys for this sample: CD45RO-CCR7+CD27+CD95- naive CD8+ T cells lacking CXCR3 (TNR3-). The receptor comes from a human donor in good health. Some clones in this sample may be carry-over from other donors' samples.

The CDR3 in this case is CASSSTGAGANVLTF. The chain was built from TRBV6-6 and TRBJ2-6; TCRdb's D call of TRBD1 is untestable without DNA. CDR1 and CDR2 (MNHNY, SVGAGI) derive from the germline V gene (reference sequence). The cysteine opens and the phenylalanine closes a CDR3 of 15 amino acids. The coding DNA is unavailable.